This TCR beta chain was documented in a study of T-cell reconstitution after alpha-beta-depleted transplantation in children. Notes on the study in general: As was reported, about two months after transplant, alpha-beta T cells came from several hundred expanded graft clones. Day-60 TCRbeta diversity that was high in some patients was derived from surviving recipient T cells and thymic progenitors. T-cell counts and diversity were attributed mostly to newly produced T cells one year after transplant.

The CDR3 runs to 16 residues. Unique molecular identifiers were built into the TCRbeta library. MiXCR, applied by TCRdb to the PCR reads, yields one record per CDR3 protein. The sample has about 97,000 distinct CDR3 sequences; around 6.1% are singletons. A remark on this clonotype: Its matching antigen is unknown. Given a much more abundant clone one base away, this may be a read error.

The receptor comes from a female patient under 10 years old who had a stem cell transplant for Fanconi anemia, so the T cells may come from the graft donor. This chain connects TRBV21-1 to TRBJ2-1; the table's D gene call, TRBD1, was not cross checked with the DNA. TRBV21-1 is a recognized pseudogene. The source was PBMCs, mostly from graft donor cells, collected 60 days after TCRalphabeta/CD19-depleted stem cell transplant. In DNA, the CDR3 is TGTGCCAGCAGCAAAGCGCCCAGGGAAGATGGCAATGAGCAGTTCTTC. This codes for CASSKAPREDGNEQFF.